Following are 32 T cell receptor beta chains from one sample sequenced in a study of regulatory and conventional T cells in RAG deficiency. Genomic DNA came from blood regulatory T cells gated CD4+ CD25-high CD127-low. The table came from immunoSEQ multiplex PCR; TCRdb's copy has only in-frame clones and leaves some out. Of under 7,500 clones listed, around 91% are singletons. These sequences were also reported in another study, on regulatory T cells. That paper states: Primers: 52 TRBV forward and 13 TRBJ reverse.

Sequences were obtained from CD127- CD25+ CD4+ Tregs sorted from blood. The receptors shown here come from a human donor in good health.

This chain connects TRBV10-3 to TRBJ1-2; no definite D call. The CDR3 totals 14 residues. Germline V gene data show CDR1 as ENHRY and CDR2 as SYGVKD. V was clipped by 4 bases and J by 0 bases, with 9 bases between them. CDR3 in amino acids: CAISGLASNYGYTF. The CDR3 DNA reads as TGTGCCATCAGTGGATTAGCCTCTAACTATGGCTACACCTTC.

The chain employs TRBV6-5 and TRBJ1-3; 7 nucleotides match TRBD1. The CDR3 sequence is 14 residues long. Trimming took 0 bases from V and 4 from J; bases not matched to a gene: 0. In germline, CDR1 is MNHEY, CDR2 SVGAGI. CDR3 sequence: CASSYSTGGNTIYF. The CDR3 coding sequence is TGTGCCAGCAGTTACTCGACAGGGGGAAACACCATATATTTT.

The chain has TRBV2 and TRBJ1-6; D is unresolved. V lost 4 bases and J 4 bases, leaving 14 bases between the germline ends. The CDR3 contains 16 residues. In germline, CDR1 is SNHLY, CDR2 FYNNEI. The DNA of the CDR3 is TGTGCCAGCAGTGCCCCGAAACAGTCTTATAATTCACCCCTCCACTTT. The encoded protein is CASSAPKQSYNSPLHF.

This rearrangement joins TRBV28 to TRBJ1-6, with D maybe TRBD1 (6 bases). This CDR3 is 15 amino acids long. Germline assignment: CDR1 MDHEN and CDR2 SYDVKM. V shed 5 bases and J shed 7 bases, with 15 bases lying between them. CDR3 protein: CASSPFGQGNSPLHF. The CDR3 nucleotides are TGTGCCAGCAGTCCCTTCGGCCAGGGGAATTCACCCCTCCACTTT.

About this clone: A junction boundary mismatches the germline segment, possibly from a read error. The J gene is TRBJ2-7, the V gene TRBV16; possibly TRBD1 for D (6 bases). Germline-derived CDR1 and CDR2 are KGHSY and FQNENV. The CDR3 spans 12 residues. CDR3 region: CASSQSWAGVHF. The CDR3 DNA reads TGTGCCAGCAGCCAATCGTGGGCAGGGGTACACTTC.

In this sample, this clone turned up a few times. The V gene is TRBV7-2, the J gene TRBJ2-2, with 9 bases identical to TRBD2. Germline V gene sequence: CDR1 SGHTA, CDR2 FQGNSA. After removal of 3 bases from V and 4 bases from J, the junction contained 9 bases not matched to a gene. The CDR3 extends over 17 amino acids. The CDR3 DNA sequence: TGTGCCAGCAGCTTCTCTCTCCTAGCGGGGTTCACCGGGGAGCTGTTTTTT. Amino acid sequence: CASSFSLLAGFTGELFF.

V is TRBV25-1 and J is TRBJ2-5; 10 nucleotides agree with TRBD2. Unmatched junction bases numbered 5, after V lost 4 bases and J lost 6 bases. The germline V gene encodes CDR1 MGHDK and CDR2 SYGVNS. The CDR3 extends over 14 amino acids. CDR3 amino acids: CASSVSGGRKTQYF. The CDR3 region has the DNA TGTGCCAGCAGTGTTAGCGGGGGGAGGAAGACCCAGTACTTC.

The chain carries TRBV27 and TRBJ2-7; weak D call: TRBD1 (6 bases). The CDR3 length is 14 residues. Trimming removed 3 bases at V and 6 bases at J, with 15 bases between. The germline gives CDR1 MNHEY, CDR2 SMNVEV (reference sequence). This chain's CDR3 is CASSFSRQDAEQYF. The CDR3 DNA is TGTGCCAGCAGTTTTTCGAGACAGGACGCCGAGCAGTACTTC.

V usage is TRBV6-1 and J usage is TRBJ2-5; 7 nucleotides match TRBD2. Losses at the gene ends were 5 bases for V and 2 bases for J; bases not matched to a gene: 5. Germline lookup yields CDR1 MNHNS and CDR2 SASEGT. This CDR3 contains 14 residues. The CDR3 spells CASSLWRGQETQYF. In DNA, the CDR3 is TGTGCCAGCAGTCTATGGCGGGGGCAAGAGACCCAGTACTTC.

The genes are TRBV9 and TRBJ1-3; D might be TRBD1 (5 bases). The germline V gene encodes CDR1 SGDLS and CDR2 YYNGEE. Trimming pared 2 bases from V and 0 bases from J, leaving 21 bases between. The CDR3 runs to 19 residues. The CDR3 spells CASSVGARTGGGSGNTIYF. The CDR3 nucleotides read TGTGCCAGCAGCGTTGGTGCCCGGACGGGGGGAGGCTCTGGAAACACCATATATTTT.

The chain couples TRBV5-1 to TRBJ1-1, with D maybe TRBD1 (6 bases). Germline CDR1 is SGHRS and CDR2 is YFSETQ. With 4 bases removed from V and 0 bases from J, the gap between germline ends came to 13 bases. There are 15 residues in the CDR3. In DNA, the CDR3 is TGCGCCAGCAGCCCTGGACAGTTCATGAACACTGAAGCTTTCTTT. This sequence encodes CASSPGQFMNTEAFF.

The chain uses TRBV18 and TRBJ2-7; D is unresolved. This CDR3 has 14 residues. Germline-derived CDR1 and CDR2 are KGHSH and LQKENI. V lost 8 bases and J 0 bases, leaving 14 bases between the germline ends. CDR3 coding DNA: TGTGCCAGCACAGAACAACCGGACTCCTACGAGCAGTACTTC. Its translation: CASTEQPDSYEQYF.

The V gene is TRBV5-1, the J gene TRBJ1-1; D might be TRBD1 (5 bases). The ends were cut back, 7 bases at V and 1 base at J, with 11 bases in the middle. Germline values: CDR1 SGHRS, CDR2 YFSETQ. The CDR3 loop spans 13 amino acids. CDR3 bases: TGCGCCAGCGGGGTAGGGGCGAACACTGAAGCTTTCTTT. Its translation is CASGVGANTEAFF.

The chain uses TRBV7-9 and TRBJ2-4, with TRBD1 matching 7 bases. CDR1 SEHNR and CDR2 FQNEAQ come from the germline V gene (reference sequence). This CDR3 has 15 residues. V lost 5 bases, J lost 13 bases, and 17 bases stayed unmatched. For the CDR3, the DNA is TGTGCCAGCAGCCCAGGGGTAGGGACAGCTTTCATCCAGTACTTC. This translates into CASSPGVGTAFIQYF. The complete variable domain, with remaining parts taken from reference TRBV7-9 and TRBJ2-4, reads DTGVSQNPRHKITKRGQNVTFRCDPISEHNRLYWYRQTLGQGPEFLTYFQNEAQLEKSRLLSDRFSAERPKGSFSTLEIQRTEQGDSAMYLCASSPGVGTAFIQYFGAGTRLSVL.

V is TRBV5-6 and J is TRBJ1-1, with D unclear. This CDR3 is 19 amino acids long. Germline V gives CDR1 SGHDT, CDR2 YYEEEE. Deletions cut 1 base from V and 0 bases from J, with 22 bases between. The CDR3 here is CASSLKLRWAETVNTEAFF. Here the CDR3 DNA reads TGTGCCAGCAGCTTGAAGTTACGCTGGGCAGAAACTGTGAACACTGAAGCTTTCTTT. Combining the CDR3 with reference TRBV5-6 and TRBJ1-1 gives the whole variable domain DAGVTQSPTHLIKTRGQQVTLRCSPKSGHDTVSWYQQALGQGPQFIFQYYEEEERQRGNFPDRFSGHQFPNYSSELNVNALLLGDSALYLCASSLKLRWAETVNTEAFFGQGTRLTVV.

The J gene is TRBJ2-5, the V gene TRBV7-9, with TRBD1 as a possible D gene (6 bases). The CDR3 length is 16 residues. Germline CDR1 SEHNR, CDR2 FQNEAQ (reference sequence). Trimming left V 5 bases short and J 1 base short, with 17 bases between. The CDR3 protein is CASSPRRTEIQETQYF. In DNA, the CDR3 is TGTGCCAGCAGCCCCCGCCGGACAGAGATCCAAGAGACCCAGTACTTC.

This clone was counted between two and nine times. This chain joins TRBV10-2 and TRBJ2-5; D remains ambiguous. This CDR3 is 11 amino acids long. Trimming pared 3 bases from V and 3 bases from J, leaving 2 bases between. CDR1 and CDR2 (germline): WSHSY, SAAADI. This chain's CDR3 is CASSDKETQYF. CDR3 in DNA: TGCGCCAGCAGTGACAAAGAGACCCAGTACTTC.

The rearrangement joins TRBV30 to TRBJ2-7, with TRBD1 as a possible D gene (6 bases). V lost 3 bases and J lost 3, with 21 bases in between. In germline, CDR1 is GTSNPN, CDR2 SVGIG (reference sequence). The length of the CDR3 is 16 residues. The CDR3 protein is CAWRKPPWTANYEQYF. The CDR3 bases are TGTGCCTGGAGAAAACCCCCGTGGACAGCCAACTACGAGCAGTACTTC.

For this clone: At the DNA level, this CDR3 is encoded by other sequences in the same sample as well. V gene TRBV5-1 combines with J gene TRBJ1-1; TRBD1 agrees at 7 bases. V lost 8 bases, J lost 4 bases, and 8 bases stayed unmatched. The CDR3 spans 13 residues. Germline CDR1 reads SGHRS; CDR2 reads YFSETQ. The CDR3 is CASRGTVPTEAFF. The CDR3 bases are TGCGCCAGTAGGGGGACAGTACCCACTGAAGCTTTCTTT.

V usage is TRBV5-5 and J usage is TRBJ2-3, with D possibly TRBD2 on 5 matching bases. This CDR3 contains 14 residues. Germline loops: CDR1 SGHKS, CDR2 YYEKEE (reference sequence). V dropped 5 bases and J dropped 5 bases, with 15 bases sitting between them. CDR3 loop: CASRARRSEDTQYF. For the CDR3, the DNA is TGTGCCAGCAGAGCCCGGAGGAGTGAAGATACGCAGTATTTT. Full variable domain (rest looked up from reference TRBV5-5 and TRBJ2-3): DAGVTQSPTHLIKTRGQQVTLRCSPISGHKSVSWYQQVLGQGPQFIFQYYEKEERGRGNFPDRFSARQFPNYSSELNVNALLLGDSALYLCASRARRSEDTQYFGPGTRLTVL.

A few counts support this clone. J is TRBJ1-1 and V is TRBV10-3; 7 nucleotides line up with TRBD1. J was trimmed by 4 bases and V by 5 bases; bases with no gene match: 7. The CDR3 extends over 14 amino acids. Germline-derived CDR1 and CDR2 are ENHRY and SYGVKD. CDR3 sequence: CAISLTGVGTEAFF. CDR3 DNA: TGTGCCATCAGTCTTACAGGGGTGGGCACTGAAGCTTTCTTT.

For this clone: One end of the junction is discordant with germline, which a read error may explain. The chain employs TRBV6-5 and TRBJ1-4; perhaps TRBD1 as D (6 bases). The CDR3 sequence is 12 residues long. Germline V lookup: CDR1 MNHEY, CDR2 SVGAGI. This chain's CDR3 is CASSSQSDRLIF. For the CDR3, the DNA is TGTGCCAGCAGTTCGCAATCCGACAGGTTAATTTTT.

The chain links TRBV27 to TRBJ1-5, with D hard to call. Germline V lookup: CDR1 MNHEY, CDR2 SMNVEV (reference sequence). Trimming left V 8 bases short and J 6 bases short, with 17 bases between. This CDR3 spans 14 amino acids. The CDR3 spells CASWPTKPGQPQHF. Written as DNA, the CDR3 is TGTGCCAGCTGGCCGACTAAACCGGGTCAGCCCCAGCATTTT.

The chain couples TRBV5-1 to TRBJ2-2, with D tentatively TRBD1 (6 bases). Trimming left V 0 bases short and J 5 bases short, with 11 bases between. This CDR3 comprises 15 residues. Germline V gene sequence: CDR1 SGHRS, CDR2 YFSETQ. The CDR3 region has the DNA TGCGCCAGCAGCTTGGGGCCAGGGGCAACCGGGGAGCTGTTTTTT. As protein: CASSLGPGATGELFF.

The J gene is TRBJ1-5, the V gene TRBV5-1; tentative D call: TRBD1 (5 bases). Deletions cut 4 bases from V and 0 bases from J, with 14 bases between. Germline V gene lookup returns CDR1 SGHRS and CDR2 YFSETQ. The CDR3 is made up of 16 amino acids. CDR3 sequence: CASSPWGGTSNQPQHF. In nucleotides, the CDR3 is TGCGCCAGCAGCCCCTGGGGGGGGACTAGCAATCAGCCCCAGCATTTT. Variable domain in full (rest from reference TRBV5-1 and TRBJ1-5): KAGVTQTPRYLIKTRGQQVTLSCSPISGHRSVSWYQQTPGQGLQFLFEYFSETQRNKGNFPGRFSGRQFSNSRSEMNVSTLELGDSALYLCASSPWGGTSNQPQHFGDGTRLSIL.

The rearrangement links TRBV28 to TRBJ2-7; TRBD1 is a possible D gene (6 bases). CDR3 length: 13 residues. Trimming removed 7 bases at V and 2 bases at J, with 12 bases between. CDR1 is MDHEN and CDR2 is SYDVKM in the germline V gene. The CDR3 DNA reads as TGTGCCAGCACCCTGGGGACAACCTACGAGCAGTACTTC. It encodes CASTLGTTYEQYF.

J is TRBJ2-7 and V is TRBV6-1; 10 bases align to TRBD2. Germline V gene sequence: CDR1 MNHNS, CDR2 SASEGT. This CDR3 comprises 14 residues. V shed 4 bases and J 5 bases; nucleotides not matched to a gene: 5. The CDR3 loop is CASSGKRGGDEQYF. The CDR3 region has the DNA TGTGCCAGCAGTGGCAAGCGGGGGGGGGACGAGCAGTACTTC.

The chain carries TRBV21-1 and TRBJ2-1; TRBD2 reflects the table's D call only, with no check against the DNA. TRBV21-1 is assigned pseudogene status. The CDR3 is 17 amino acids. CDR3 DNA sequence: TGTGCCAGCAGCGCCCGACTAGCGGGGTTCTCCTACAATGAGCAGTTCTTC. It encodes CASSARLAGFSYNEQFF.

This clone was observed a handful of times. The CDR3 DNA reads as TGTGCCATCAGTGGGGCCATGAACACTGAAGCTTTCTTT. It is translated as CAISGAMNTEAFF. V is TRBV10-3 and J is TRBJ1-1; D is unclear. The CDR3 is 13 amino acids. The V gene lost 4 bases and the J gene lost 0 bases, with 6 bases spanning the gap. Per germline, CDR1 ENHRY and CDR2 SYGVKD.

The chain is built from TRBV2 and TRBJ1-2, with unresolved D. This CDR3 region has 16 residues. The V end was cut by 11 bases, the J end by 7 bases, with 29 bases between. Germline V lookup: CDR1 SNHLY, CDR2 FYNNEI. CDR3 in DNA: TGTGCCTTCTCCATAAACGGACTGCGCAACACCCGTGGCTACACCTTC. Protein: CAFSINGLRNTRGYTF.

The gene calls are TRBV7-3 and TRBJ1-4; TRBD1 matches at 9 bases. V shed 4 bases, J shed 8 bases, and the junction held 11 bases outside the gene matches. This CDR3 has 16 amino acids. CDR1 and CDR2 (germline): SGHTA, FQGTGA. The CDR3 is CASSSPRDRVGEKLFF. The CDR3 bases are TGTGCCAGCAGCTCCCCCCGGGACAGGGTTGGAGAAAAACTGTTTTTT.

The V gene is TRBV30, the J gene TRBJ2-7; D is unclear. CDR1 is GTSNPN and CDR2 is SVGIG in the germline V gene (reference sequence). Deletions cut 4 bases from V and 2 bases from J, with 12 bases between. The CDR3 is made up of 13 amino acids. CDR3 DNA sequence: TGTGCCTGGAATACAGTCTTTACCTACGAGCAGTACTTC. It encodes CAWNTVFTYEQYF.